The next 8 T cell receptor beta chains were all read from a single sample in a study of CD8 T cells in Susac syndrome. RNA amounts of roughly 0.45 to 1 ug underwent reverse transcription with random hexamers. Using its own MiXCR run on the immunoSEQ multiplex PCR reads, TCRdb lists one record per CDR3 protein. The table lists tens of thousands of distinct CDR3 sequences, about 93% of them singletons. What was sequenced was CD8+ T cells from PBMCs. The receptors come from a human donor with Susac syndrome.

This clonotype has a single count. The CDR3 DNA follows: TGTGCCAGCAGTTTGGGGGGACTCCTGTCCGGGGAGCTGTTTTTT. The encoded protein is CASSLGGLLSGELFF. The J gene is TRBJ2-2, the V gene TRBV28, with a tentative D call TRBD2 (6 bases). There are 15 residues in the CDR3. V lost 3 bases to trimming and J lost 6 bases, with 14 bases between them. Germline V lookup: CDR1 MDHEN, CDR2 SYDVKM.

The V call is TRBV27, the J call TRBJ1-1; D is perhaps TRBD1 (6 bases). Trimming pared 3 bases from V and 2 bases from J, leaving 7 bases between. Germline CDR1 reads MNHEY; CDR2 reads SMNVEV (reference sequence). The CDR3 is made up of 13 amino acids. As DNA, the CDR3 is TGTGCCAGCAGTTTGGGGGCTAACACTGAAGCTTTCTTT. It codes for CASSLGANTEAFF.

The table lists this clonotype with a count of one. The chain's CDR3 is CASSEGLAEKLFF. CDR3 sequence (DNA): TGTGCCAGCAGCGAGGGGCTTGCTGAAAAACTGTTTTTT. V and J are TRBV6-1 and TRBJ1-4; D is perhaps TRBD1 (5 bases). V was clipped by 6 bases and J by 7 bases, with 12 bases between them. This CDR3 spans 13 amino acids. The germline V gene encodes CDR1 MNHNS and CDR2 SASEGT.

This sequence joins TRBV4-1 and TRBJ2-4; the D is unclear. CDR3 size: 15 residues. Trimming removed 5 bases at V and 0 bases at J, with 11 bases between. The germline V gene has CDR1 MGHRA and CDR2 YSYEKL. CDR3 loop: CASSNGPLAKNIQYF. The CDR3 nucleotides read TGCGCCAGCAGCAACGGACCCCTAGCCAAAAACATTCAGTACTTC.

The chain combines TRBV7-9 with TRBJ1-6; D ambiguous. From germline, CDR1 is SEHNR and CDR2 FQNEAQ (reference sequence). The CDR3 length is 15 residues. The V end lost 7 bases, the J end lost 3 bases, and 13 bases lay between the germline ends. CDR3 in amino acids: CASNLAGGYNSPLHF. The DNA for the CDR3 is TGTGCCAGCAACCTGGCGGGTGGCTATAATTCACCCCTCCACTTT.

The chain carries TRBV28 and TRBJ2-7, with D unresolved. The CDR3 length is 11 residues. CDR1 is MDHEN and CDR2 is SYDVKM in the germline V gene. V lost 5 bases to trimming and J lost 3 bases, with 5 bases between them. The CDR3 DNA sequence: TGTGCCAGCAGTACCGGCTACGAGCAGTACTTC. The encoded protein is CASSTGYEQYF. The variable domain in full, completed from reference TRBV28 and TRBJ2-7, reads DVKVTQSSRYLVKRTGEKVFLECVQDMDHENMFWYRQDPGLGLRLIYFSYDVKMKEKGDIPEGYSVSREKKERFSLILESASTNQTSMYLCASSTGYEQYFGPGTRLTVT.

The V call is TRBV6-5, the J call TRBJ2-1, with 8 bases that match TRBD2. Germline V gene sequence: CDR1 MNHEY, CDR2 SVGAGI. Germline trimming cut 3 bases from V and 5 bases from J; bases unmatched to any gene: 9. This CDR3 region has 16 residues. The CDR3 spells CASSYISGGEDNEQFF. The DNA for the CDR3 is TGTGCCAGCAGTTATATTTCGGGGGGGGAAGACAATGAGCAGTTCTTC.

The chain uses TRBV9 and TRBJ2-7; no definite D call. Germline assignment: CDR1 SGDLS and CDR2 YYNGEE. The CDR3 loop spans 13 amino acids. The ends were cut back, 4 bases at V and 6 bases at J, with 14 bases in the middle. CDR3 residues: CASSSRHFGEQYF. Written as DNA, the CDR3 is TGTGCCAGCAGCTCCCGGCACTTCGGCGAGCAGTACTTC. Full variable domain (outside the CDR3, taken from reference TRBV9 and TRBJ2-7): DSGVTQTPKHLITATGQRVTLRCSPRSGDLSVYWYQQSLDQGLQFLIQYYNGEERAKGNILERFSAQQFPDLHSELNLSSLELGDSALYFCASSSRHFGEQYFGPGTRLTVT.